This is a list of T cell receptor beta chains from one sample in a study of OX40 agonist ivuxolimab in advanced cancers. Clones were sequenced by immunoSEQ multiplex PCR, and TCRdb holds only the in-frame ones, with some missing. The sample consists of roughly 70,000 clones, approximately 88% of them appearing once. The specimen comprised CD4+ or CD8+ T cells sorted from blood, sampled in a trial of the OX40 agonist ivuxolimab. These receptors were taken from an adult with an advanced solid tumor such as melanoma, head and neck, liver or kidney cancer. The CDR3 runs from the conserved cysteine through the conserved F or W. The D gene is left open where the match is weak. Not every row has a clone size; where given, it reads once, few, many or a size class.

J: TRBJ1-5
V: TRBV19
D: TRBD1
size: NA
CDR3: CASSIAGYGTAKNQPQHF
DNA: TGTGCCAGTAGTATAGCGGGTTACGGGACAGCAAAGAATCAGCCCCAGCATTTT

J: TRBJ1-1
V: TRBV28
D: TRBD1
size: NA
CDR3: CASRKPQGARGDTEAFF
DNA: TGTGCCAGCAGAAAACCCCAGGGGGCGCGGGGGGACACTGAAGCTTTCTTT

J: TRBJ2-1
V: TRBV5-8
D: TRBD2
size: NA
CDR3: CASEGGGHPGNEQFF
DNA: TGTGCCAGCGAGGGCGGGGGGCACCCCGGGAATGAGCAGTTCTTC

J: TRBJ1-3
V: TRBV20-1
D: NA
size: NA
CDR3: CSASDGNTIYF
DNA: TGCAGTGCTAGTGATGGAAACACCATATATTTT

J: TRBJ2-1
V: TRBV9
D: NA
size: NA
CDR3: CASSVGANYNYNEQFF
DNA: TGTGCCAGCAGCGTAGGGGCTAACTATAATTACAATGAGCAGTTCTTC

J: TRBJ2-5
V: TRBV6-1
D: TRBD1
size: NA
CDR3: CASTSSRTGGETQYF
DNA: TGTGCCAGCACGAGTTCAAGAACAGGGGGGGAGACCCAGTACTTC

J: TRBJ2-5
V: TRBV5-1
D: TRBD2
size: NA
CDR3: CASSVGLAGRQETQYF
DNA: TGCGCCAGCAGCGTTGGACTAGCGGGGAGGCAAGAGACCCAGTACTTC

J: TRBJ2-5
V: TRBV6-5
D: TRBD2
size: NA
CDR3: CASSYAGTSGGETQYF
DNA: TGTGCCAGCAGTTACGCCGGGACTAGCGGAGGGGAGACCCAGTACTTC

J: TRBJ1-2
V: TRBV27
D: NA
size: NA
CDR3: CASSPWGGDKNYGYTF
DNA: TGTGCCAGCAGTCCGTGGGGAGGAGATAAGAACTATGGCTACACCTTC

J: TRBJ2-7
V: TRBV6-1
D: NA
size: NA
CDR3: CASTSQGTYEQYF
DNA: TGTGCCAGTACGAGTCAGGGGACCTACGAGCAGTACTTC

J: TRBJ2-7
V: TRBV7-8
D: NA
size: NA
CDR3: CASSLGTVNYEQYF
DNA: TGTGCCAGCAGCTTAGGGACGGTAAACTACGAGCAGTACTTC

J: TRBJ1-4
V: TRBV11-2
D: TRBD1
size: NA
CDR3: CASRPGQGLRGTNEKLFF
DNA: TGTGCCAGTAGGCCGGGACAGGGGTTACGGGGAACTAATGAAAAACTGTTTTTT

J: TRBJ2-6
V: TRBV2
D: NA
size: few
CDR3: CASSHDAGSGANVLTF
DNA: TGTGCCAGCAGTCACGACGCCGGCTCTGGGGCCAACGTCCTGACTTTC

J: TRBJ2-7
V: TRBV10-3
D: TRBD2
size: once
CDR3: CAIRSGGGPGNEQYF
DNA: TGTGCCATCAGGTCCGGCGGGGGGCCTGGGAACGAGCAGTACTTC

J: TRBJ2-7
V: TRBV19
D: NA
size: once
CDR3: CASSIQDRSYEQYF
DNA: TGTGCCAGTAGTATCCAGGATAGATCCTACGAGCAGTACTTC

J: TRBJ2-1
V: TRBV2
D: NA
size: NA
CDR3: CASRETYNEQFF
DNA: TGTGCCAGCCGGGAGACATACAATGAGCAGTTCTTC

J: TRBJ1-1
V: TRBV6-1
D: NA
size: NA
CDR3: CASTYTEAFF
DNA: TGTGCCAGCACCTACACTGAAGCTTTCTTT

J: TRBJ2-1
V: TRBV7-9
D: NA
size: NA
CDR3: CASSLSHNEQFF
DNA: TGTGCCAGCAGCTTGAGTCACAATGAGCAGTTCTTC

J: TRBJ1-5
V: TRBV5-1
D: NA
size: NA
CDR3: CASSLNTGHNQPQHF
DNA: TGCGCCAGCAGCCTTAATACAGGTCATAATCAGCCCCAGCATTTT

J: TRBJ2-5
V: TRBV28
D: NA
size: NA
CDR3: CASSRQVEETQYF
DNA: TGTGCCAGCAGTAGACAGGTGGAAGAGACCCAGTACTTC

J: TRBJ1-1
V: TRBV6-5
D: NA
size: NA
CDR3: CASSYGGRVMNTEAFF
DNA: TGTGCCAGCAGTTACGGGGGGCGGGTCATGAACACTGAAGCTTTCTTT

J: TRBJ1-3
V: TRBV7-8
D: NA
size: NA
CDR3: CASSSRAYSGNTIYF
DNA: TGTGCCAGCAGCTCTAGGGCCTACTCTGGAAACACCATATATTTT

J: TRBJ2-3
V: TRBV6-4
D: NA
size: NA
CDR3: CASSEQGTDTQYF
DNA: TGTGCCAGCAGTGAACAGGGCACAGATACGCAGTATTTT

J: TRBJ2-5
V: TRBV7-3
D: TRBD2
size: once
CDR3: CASSLQGTRGETQYF
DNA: TGTGCCAGCAGCTTACAGGGGACTAGAGGAGAGACCCAGTACTTC

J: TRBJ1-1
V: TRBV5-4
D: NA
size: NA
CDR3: CASSLWADGTEAFF
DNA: TGTGCCAGCAGCTTGTGGGCAGACGGCACTGAAGCTTTCTTT

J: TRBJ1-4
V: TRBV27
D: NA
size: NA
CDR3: CASRRATNEKLFF
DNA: TGTGCCAGCCGTCGTGCAACTAATGAAAAACTGTTTTTT

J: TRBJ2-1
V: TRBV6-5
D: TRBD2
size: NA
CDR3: CASSYFIRGDNEQFF
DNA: TGTGCCAGCAGTTACTTTATTCGGGGGGACAATGAGCAGTTCTTC

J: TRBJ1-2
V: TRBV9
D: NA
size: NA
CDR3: CASSPSGRINYGYTF
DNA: TGTGCCAGCAGCCCTAGTGGAAGGATTAACTATGGCTACACCTTC

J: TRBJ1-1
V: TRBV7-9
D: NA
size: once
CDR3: CASSLGSGDTEAFF
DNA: TGTGCCAGCAGCTTAGGTTCGGGAGACACTGAAGCTTTCTTT

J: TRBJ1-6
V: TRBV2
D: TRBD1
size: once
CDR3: CASNNRGATLHF
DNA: TGTGCCAGCAATAACAGGGGCGCCACCCTCCACTTT

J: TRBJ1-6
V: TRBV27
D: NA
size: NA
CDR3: CASSGTLNSPLHF
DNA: TGTGCCAGCAGTGGGACGCTGAATTCACCCCTCCACTTT

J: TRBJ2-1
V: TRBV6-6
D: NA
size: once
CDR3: CASRPTRGDLPNEQFF
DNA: TGTGCCAGCAGGCCTACTCGAGGAGATCTGCCCAATGAGCAGTTCTTC

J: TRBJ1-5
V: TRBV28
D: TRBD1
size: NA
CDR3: CASSAAGTGNNQPQHF
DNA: TGTGCCAGCAGTGCTGCCGGGACAGGGAACAATCAGCCCCAGCATTTT

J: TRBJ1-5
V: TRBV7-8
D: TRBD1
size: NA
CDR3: CASSRDRDQPQHF
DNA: TGTGCCAGCAGTAGGGACAGGGATCAGCCCCAGCATTTT

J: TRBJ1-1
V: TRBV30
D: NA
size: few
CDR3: CAWSVSGDTEAFF
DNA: TGTGCCTGGAGTGTATCAGGAGACACTGAAGCTTTCTTT

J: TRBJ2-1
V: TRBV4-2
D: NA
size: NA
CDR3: CASSPGYVGAYNEQFF
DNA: TGTGCCAGCAGCCCCGGATATGTGGGGGCTTACAATGAGCAGTTCTTC

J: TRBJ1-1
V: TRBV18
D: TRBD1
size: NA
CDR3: CASSLSTGADTEAFF
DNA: TGTGCCAGCTCACTCTCGACAGGGGCGGACACTGAAGCTTTCTTT